The subject of this entry is one T cell receptor beta chain. The data were obtained in a study of blood T cell repertoires in COVID-19. Study-level background: T cells, B-cell-depleted T cells, or PBMCs supplied cDNA or gDNA.

A Seattle source enrolled patients during active infection and followed them longitudinally. In the study's own analysis: Reference gene primer amplification in the assay estimated nucleated cell counts. Profiling relied on immunoSEQ multiplex PCR, and the TCRdb table lists in-frame clones only, not all of them. V, J and clone size derive from that table, while D and trimming were established from the DNA sequence. The sample holds over 150,000 clones; 70% to 90% are singletons and the top ten take roughly 2.5%. Specimen: peripheral blood. The sequence derives from a woman older than 75 with COVID-19, enrolled during active disease.

The DNA of the CDR3 is TGTGCCAGCAGCCAAGGGACTAGCGGGAGCTCCTACAATGAGCAGTTCTTC. Its protein is CASSQGTSGSSYNEQFF. The chain is built from TRBV4-2 and TRBJ2-1; 13 bases align to TRBD2. This CDR3 comprises 17 residues. J was trimmed by 0 bases and V by 1 base; bases with no gene match: 0. CDR1 is LGHNA and CDR2 is YNFKEQ in the germline V gene.